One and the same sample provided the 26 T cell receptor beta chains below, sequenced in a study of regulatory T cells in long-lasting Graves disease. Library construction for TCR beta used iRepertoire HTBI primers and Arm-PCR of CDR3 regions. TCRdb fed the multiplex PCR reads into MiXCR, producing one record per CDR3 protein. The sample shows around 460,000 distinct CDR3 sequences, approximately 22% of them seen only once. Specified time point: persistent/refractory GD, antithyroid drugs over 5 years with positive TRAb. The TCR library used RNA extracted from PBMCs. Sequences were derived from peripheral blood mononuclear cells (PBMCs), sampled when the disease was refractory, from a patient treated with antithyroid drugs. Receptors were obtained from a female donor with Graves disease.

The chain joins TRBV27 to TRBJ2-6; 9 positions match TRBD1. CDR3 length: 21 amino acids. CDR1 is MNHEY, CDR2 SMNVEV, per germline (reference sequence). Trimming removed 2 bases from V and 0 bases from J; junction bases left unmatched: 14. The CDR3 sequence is CASSLARRTGVLHSGANVLTF. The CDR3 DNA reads TGTGCCAGCAGTTTAGCAAGGAGGACAGGGGTATTGCACTCTGGGGCCAACGTCCTGACTTTC.

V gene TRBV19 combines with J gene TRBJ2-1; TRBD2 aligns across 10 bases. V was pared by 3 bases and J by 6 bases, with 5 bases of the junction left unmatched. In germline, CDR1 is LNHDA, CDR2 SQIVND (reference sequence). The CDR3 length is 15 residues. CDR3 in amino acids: CASSMGLASLNEQFF. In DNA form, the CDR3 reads TGTGCCAGTAGTATGGGACTAGCGAGCCTCAATGAGCAGTTCTTC.

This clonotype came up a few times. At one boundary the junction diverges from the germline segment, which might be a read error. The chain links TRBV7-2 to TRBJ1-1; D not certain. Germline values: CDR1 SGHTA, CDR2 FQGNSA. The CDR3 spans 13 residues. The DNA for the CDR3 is TGTGCCAGCAGCTTAGAGGGTAACATTGAAGCTTTCTTT. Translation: CASSLEGNIEAFF.

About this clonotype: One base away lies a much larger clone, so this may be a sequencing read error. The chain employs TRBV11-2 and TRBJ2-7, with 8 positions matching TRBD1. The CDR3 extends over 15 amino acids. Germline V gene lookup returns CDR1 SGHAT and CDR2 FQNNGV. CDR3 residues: CASSHGTGSSYEQHF. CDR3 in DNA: TGTGCCAGCAGCCATGGGACAGGCAGCTCCTACGAGCAGCACTTC.

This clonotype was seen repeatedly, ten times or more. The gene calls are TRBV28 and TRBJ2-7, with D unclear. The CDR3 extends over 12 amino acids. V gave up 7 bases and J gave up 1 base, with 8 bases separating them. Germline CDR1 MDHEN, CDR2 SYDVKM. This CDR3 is CASIGFSYEQYF. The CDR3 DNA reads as TGTGCCAGCATCGGCTTTTCCTACGAGCAGTACTTC.

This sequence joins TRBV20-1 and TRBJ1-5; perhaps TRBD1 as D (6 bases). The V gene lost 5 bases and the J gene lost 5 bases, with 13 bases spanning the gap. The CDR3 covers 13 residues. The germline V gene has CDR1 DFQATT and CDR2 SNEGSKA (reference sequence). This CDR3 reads CSASDGGHQPQHF. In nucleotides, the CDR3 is TGCAGTGCTTCGGACGGGGGGCATCAGCCCCAGCATTTT.

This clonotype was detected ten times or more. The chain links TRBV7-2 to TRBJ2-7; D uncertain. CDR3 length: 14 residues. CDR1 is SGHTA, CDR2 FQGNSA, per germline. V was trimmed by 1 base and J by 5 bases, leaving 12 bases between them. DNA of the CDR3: TGTGCCAGCAGCTTAGTCAGATCAGGCGACGAGCAGTACTTC. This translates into CASSLVRSGDEQYF.

The CDR3 protein is CASSEQGRDTEAFF. CDR3 nucleotide sequence: TGTGCCAGCAGCGAGCAGGGTCGGGACACTGAAGCTTTCTTT. The chain carries TRBV9 and TRBJ1-1; possible D gene TRBD1, 5 bases. The CDR3 sequence is 14 residues long. The ends were cut back, 3 bases at V and 3 bases at J, with 12 bases in the middle. Germline CDR1 and CDR2: SGDLS and YYNGEE.

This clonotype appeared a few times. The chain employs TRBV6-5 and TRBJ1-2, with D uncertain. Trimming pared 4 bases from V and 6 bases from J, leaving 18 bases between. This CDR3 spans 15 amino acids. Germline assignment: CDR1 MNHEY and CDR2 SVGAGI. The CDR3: CASSFTITAPHGYTF. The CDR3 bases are TGTGCCAGCAGTTTCACTATAACAGCTCCCCATGGCTACACCTTC.

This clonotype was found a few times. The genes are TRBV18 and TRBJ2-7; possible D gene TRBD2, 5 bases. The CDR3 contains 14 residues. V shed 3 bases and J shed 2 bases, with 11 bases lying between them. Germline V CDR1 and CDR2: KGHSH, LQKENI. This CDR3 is CASSPVTGTYEQYF. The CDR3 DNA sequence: TGTGCCAGCTCACCCGTTACGGGGACCTACGAGCAGTACTTC.

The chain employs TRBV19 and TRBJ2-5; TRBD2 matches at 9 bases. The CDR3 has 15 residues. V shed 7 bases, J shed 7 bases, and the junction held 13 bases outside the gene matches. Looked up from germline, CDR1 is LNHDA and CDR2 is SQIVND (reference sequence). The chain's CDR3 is CASNGRQRGVGTQYF. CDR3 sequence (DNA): TGTGCCAGTAATGGGCGCCAGCGGGGGGTGGGGACCCAGTACTTC.

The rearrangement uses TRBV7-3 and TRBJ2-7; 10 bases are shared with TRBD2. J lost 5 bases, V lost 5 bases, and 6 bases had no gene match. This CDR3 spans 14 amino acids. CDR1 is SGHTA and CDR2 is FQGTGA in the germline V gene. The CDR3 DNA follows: TGTGCCAGCAGCCCGAGCGGGGGGGCCAACGAGCAGTACTTC. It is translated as CASSPSGGANEQYF.

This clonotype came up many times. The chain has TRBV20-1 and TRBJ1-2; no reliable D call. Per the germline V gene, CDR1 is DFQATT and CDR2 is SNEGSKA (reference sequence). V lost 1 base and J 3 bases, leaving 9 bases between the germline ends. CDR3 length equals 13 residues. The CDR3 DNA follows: TGCAGTGCTAGAGTGGCGGCGGACTATGGCTACACCTTC. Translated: CSARVAADYGYTF.

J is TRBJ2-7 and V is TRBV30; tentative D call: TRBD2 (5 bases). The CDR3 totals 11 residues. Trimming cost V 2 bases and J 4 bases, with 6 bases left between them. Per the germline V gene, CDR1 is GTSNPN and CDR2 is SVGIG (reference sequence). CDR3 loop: CAWSRGYEQYF. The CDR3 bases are TGTGCCTGGAGTCGAGGGTACGAGCAGTACTTC. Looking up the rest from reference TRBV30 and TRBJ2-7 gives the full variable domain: SQTIHQWPATLVQPVGSPLSLECTVEGTSNPNLYWYRQAAGRGLQLLFYSVGIGQISSEVPQNLSASRPQDRQFILSSKKLLLSDSGFYLCAWSRGYEQYFGPGTRLTVT.

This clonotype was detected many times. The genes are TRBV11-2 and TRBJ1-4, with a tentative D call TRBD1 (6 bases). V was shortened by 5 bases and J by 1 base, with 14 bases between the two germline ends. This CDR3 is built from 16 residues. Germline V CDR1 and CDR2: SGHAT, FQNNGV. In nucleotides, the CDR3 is TGTGCCAGCAGCCATAGAGCCAGGGGAACTAATGAAAAACTGTTTTTT. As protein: CASSHRARGTNEKLFF. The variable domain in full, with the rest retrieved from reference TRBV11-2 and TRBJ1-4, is EAGVAQSPRYKIIEKRQSVAFWCNPISGHATLYWYQQILGQGPKLLIQFQNNGVVDDSQLPKDRFSAERLKGVDSTLKIQPAKLEDSAVYLCASSHRARGTNEKLFFGSGTQLSVL.

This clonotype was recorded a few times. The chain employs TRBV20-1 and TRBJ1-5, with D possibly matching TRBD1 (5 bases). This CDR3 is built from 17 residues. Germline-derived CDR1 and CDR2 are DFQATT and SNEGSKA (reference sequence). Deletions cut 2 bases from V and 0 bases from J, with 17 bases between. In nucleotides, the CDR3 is TGCAGTGCTAGACTCGACAGCGGACCCCTTAGCAATCAGCCCCAGCATTTT. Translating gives CSARLDSGPLSNQPQHF.

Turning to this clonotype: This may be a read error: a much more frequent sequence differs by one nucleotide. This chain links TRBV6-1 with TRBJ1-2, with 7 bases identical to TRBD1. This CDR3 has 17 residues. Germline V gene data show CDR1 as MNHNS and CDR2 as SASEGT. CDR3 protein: CAGSHMWRGRESYGYTF. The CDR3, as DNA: TGTGCCGGCAGCCACATGTGGAGGGGGCGCGAGAGTTATGGCTACACCTTC.

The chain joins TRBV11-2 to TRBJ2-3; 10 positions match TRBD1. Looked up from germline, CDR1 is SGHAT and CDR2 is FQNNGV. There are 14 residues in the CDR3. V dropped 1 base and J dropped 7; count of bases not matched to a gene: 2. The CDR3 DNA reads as TGTGCCAGCAGCTTAGGGGACAGGGGACATACGCAGTATTTT. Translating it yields CASSLGDRGHTQYF.

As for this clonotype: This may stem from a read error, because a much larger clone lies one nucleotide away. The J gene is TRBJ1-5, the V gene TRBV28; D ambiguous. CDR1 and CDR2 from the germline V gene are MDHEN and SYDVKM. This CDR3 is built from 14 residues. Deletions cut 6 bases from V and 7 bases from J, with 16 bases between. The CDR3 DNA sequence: TGTGCCAGCAGCCTGACGGCGGAATACCAGCCCCAGCATTTT. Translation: CASSLTAEYQPQHF.

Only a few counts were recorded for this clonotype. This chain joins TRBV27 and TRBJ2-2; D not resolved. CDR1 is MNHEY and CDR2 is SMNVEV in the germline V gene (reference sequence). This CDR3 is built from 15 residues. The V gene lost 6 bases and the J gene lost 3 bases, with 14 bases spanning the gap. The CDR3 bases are TGTGCCAGCAGGGCTGGCGGCCATTACACCGGGGAGCTGTTTTTT. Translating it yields CASRAGGHYTGELFF.

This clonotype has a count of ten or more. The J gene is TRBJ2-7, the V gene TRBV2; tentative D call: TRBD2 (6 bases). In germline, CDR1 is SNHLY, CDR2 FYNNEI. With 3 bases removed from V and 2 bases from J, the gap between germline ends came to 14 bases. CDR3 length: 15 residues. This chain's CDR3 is CASSEGLLYTYEQYF. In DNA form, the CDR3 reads TGTGCCAGCAGTGAGGGACTCCTTTATACCTACGAGCAGTACTTC.

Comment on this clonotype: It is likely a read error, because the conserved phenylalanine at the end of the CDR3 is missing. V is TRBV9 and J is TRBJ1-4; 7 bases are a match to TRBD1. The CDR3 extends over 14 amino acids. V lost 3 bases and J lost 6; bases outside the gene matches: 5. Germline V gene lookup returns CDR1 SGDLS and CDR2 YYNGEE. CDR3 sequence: CASSGGGGDEKLFL. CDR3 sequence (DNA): TGTGCCAGCAGCGGGGGAGGGGGCGATGAAAAACTGTTTTTA.

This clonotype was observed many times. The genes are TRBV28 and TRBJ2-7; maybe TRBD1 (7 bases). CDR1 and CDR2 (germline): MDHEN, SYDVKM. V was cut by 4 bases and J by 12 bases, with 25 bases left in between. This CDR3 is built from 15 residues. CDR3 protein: CASSSPSAGTEAGYF. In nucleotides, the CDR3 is TGTGCCAGCAGTTCCCCCTCCGCCGGGACAGAAGCGGGGTACTTC.

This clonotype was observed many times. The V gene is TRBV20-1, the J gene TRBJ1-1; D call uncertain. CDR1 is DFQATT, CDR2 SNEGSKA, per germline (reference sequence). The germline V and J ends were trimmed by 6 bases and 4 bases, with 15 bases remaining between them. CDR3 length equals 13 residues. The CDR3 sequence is CSAPLGVGTEAFF. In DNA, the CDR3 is TGCAGTGCCCCCCTTGGGGTTGGCACTGAAGCTTTCTTT.

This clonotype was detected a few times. The chain's CDR3 is CASSQARTGIGETQYF. The CDR3 bases are TGTGCCAGCAGCCAAGCCAGGACAGGGATTGGAGAGACCCAGTACTTC. The chain combines TRBV3-1 with TRBJ2-5; 8 bases align to TRBD1. CDR3 length: 16 amino acids. Looked up from germline, CDR1 is LGHDT and CDR2 is YNNKEL (reference sequence). V lost 1 base, J lost 4 bases, and 8 bases stayed unmatched.

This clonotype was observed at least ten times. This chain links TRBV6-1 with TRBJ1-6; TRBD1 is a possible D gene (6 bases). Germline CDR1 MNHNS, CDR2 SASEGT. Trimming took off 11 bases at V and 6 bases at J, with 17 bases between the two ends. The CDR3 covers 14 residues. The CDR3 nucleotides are TGTGCCGGTGGGGCGGACAGTCTTAATTCACCCCTCCACTTT. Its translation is CAGGADSLNSPLHF.